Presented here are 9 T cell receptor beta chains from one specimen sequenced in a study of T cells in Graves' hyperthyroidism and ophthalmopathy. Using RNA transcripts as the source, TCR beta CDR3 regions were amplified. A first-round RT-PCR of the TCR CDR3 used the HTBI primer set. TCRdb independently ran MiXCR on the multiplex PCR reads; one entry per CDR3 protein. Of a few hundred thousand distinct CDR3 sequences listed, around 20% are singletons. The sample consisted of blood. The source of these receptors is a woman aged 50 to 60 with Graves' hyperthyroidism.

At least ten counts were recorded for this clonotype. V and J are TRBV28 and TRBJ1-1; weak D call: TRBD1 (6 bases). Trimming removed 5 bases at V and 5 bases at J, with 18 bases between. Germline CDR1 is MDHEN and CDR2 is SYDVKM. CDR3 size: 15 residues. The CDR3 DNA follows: TGTGCCAGCAGTACGCAACAGGGTAGGAAGACTGAAGCTTTCTTT. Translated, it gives CASSTQQGRKTEAFF.

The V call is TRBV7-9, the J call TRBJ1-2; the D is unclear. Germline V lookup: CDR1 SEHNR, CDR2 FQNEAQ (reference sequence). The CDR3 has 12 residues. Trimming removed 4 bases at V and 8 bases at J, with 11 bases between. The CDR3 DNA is TGTGCCAGCAGCTCACCGGTATCCGGCTACACCTTC. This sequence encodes CASSSPVSGYTF.

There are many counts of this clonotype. The CDR3 DNA is TGTGCCAGCAGCGTGAGCGGGAGGTCCTACGAGCAGTACTTC. Protein sequence: CASSVSGRSYEQYF. The chain employs TRBV7-9 and TRBJ2-7, with TRBD2 matching 9 bases. Germline V gene data show CDR1 as SEHNR and CDR2 as FQNEAQ (reference sequence). The CDR3 runs 14 residues. Trimming at V came to 5 bases and at J to 1 base, leaving 3 bases not matched to a gene.

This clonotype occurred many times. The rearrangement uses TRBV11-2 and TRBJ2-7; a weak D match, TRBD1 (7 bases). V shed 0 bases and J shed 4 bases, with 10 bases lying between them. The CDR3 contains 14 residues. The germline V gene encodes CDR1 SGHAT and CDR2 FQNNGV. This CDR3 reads CASSLDRGAYEQYF. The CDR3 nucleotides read TGTGCCAGCAGCTTAGACAGGGGGGCATACGAGCAGTACTTC.

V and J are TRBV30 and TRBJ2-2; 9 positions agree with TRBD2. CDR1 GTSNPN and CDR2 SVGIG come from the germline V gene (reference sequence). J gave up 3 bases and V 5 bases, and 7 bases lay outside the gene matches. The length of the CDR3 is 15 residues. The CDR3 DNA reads TGTGCCTGGGTCCCTCTAGCGGGGCACACCGGGGAGCTGTTTTTT. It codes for CAWVPLAGHTGELFF.

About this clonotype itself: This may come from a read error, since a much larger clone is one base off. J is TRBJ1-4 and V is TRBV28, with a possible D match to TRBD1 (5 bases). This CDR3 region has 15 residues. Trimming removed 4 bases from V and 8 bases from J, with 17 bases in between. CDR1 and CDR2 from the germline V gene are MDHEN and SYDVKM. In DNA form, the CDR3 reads TGTGCCAGCAGTTCACGGGGGGGGGACTTAGAAAAACTGTTTTTT. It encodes CASSSRGGDLEKLFF.

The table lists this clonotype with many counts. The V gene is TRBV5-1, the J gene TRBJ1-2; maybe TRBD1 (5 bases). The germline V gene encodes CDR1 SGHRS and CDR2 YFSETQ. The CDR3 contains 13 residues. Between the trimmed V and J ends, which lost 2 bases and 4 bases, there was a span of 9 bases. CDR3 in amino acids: CASSFTQGYGYTF. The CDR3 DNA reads TGCGCCAGCAGCTTCACCCAGGGCTATGGCTACACCTTC.

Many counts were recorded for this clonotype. The CDR3 loop reads CASSLDGDRDNEQFF. The CDR3 DNA follows: TGTGCCAGCAGCTTAGATGGAGACAGGGACAATGAGCAGTTCTTC. The V call is TRBV11-2, the J call TRBJ2-1; 7 bases are shared with TRBD1. There are 15 residues in the CDR3. CDR1 is SGHAT, CDR2 FQNNGV, per germline. V dropped 0 bases and J dropped 5; count of bases not matched to a gene: 4.

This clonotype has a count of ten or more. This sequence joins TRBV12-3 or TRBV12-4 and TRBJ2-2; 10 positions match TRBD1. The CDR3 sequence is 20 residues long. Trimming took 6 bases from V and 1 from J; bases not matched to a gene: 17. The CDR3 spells CASSLETGGSNRLNTGELFF. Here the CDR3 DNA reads TGTGCCAGCAGCCTCGAGACAGGGGGCTCTAATAGGCTGAACACCGGGGAGCTGTTTTTT.